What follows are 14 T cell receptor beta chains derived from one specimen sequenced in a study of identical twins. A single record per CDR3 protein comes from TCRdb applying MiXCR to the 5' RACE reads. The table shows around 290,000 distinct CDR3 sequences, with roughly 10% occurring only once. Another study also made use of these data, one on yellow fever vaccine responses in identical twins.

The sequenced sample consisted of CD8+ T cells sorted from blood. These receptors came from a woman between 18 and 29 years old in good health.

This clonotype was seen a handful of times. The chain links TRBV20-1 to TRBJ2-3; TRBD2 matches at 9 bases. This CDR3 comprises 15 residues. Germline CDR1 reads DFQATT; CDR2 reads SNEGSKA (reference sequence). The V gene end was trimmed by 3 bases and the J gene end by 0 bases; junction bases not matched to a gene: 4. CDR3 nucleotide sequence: TGCAGTGCTAGGCGACTAGCGGCAAGCACAGATACGCAGTATTTT. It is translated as CSARRLAASTDTQYF.

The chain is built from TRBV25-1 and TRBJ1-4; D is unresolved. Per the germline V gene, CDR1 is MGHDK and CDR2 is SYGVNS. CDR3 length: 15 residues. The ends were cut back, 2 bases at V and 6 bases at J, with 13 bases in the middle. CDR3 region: CASSETREIYEKLFF. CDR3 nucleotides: TGTGCCAGCAGTGAAACTCGAGAGATCTATGAAAAACTGTTTTTT.

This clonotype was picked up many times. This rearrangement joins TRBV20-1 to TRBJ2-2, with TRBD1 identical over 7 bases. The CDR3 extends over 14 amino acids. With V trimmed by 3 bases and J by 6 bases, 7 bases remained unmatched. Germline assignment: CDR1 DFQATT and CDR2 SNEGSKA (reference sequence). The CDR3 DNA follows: TGCAGTGCTAGCTACCGGGACAGACCCGGGGAGCTGTTTTTT. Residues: CSASYRDRPGELFF.

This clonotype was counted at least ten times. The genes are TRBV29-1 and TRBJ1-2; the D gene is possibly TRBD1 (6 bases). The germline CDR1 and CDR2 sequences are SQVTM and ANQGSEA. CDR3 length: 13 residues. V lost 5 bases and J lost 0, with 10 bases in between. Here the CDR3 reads CSVHTGTNYGYTF. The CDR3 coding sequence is TGCAGCGTTCATACAGGGACTAACTATGGCTACACCTTC.

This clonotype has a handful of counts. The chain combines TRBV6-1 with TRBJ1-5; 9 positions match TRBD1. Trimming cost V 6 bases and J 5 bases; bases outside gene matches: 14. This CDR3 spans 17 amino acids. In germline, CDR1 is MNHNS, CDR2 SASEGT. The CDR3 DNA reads TGTGCCAGCAGCTCTACGCCGGGACAGGGCTGGGATCAGCCCCAGCATTTT. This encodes CASSSTPGQGWDQPQHF.

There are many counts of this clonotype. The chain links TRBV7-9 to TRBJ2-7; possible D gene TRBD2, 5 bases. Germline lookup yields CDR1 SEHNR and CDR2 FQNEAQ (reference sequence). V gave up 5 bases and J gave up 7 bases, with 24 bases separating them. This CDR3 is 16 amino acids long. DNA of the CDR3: TGTGCCAGCAGCCCACCCCTAACAGCGGCCGGTGAGGAGCAGTACTTC. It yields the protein CASSPPLTAAGEEQYF.

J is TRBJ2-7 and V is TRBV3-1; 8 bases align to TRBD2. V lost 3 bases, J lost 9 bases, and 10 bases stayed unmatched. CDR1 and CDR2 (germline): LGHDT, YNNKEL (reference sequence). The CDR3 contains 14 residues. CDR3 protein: CASSHPGGLAAQYF. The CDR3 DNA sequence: TGTGCCAGCAGCCATCCCGGTGGACTAGCTGCGCAGTACTTC.

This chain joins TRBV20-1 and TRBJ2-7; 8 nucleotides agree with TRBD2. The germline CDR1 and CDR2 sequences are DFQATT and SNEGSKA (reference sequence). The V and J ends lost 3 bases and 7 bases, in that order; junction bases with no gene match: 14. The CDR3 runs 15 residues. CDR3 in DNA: TGCAGTGCTAGTATTCTGACTAGCGAGGAGCGGGAGCAGTACTTC. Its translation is CSASILTSEEREQYF.

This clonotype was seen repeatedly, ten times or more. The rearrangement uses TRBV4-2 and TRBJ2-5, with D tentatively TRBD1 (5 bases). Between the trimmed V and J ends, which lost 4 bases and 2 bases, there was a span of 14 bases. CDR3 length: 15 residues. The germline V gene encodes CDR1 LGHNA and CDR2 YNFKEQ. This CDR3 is CASSPERGPQETQYF. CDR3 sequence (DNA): TGTGCCAGCAGCCCCGAAAGGGGTCCGCAAGAGACCCAGTACTTC.

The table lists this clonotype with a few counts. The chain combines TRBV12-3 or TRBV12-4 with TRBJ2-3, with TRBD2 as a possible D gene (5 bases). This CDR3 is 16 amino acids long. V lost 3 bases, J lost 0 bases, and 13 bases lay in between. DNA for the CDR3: TGTGCCAGCAGTTTGGTGGGAGCGTCGAGCACAGATACGCAGTATTTT. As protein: CASSLVGASSTDTQYF.

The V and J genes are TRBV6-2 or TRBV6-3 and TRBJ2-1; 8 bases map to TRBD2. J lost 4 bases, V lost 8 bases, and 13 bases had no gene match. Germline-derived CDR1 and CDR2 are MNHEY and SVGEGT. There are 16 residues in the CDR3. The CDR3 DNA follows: TGTGCCAGCGTTGAGCGGGAGTTCAGCCTTTACAATGAGCAGTTCTTC. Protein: CASVEREFSLYNEQFF.

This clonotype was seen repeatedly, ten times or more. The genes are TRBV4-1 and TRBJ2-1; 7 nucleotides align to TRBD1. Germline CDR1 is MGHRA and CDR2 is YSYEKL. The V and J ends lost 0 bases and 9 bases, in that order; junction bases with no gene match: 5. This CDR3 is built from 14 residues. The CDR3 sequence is CASSQEYPGGEQFF. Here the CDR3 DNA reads TGCGCCAGCAGCCAAGAATATCCAGGGGGTGAGCAGTTCTTC.

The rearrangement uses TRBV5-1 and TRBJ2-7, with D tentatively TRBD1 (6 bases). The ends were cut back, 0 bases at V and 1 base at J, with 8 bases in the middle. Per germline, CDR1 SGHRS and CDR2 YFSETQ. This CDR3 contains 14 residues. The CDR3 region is CASSLDRASYEQYF. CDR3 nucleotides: TGCGCCAGCAGCTTGGACAGGGCATCCTACGAGCAGTACTTC.

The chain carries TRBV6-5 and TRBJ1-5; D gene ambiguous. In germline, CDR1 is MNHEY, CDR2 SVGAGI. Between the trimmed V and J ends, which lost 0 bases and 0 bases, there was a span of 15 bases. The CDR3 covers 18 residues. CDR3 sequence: CASSYSAPTIYSNQPQHF. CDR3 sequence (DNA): TGTGCCAGCAGTTACTCGGCACCCACCATCTATAGCAATCAGCCCCAGCATTTT.